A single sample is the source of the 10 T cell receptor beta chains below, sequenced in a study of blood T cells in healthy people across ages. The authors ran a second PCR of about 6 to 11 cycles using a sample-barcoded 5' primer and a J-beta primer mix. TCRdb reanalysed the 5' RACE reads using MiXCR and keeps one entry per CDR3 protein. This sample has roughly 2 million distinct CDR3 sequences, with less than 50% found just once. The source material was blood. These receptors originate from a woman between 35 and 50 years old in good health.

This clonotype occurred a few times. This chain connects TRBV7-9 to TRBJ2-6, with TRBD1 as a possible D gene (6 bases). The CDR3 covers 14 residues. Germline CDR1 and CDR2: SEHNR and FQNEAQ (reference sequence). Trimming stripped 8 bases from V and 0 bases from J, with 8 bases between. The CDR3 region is CASEGDSGANVLTF. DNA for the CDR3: TGTGCCAGCGAGGGGGACTCTGGGGCCAACGTCCTGACTTTC. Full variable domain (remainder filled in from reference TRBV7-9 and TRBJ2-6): DTGVSQNPRHKITKRGQNVTFRCDPISEHNRLYWYRQTLGQGPEFLTYFQNEAQLEKSRLLSDRFSAERPKGSFSTLEIQRTEQGDSAMYLCASEGDSGANVLTFGAGSRLTVL.

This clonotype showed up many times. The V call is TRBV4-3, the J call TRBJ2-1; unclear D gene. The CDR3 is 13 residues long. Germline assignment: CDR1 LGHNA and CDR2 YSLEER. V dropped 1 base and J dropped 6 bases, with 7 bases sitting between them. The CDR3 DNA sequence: TGCGCCAGCAGCCAAGGGCGGCCCAATGAGCAGTTCTTC. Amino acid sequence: CASSQGRPNEQFF.

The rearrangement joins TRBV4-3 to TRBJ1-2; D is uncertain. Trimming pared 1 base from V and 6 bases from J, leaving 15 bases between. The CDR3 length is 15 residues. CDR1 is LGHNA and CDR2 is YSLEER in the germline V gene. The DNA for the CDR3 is TGCGCCAGCAGCCAAGGCGATTCAACTGGGGATGGCTACACCTTC. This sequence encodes CASSQGDSTGDGYTF.

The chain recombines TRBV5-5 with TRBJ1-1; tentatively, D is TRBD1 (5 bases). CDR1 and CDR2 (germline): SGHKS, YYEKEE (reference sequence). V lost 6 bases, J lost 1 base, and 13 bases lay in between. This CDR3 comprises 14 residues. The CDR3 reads CASTRRGTNTEAFF. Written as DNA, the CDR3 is TGTGCCAGCACCCGGAGGGGAACGAACACTGAAGCTTTCTTT. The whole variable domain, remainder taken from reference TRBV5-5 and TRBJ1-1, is DAGVTQSPTHLIKTRGQQVTLRCSPISGHKSVSWYQQVLGQGPQFIFQYYEKEERGRGNFPDRFSARQFPNYSSELNVNALLLGDSALYLCASTRRGTNTEAFFGQGTRLTVV.

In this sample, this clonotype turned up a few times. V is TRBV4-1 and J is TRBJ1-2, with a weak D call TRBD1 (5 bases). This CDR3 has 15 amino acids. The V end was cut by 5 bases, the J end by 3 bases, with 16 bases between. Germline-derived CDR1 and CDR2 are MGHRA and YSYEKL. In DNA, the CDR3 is TGCGCCAGCAGCGAAGGACGGACATCGGACTATGGCTACACCTTC. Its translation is CASSEGRTSDYGYTF.

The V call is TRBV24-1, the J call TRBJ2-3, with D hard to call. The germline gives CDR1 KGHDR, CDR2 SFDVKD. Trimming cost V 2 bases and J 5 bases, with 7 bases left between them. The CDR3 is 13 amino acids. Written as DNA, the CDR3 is TGTGCCACCAGTGATTCGGACGGAGATACGCAGTATTTT. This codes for CATSDSDGDTQYF.

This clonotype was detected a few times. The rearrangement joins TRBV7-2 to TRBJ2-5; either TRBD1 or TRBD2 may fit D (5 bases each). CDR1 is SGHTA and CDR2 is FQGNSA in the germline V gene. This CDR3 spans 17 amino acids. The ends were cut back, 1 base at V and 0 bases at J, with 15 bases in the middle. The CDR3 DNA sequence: TGTGCCAGCAGCTTAGTCGGGGCCAGGAGGTACCAAGAGACCCAGTACTTC. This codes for CASSLVGARRYQETQYF.

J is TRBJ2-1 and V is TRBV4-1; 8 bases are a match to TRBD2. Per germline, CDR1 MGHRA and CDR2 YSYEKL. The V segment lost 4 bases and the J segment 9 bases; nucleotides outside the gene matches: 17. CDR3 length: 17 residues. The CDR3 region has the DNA TGCGCCAGCAGCCGGATGCTAGCGGGTTCCACCGGGGGTGAGCAGTTCTTC. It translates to CASSRMLAGSTGGEQFF.

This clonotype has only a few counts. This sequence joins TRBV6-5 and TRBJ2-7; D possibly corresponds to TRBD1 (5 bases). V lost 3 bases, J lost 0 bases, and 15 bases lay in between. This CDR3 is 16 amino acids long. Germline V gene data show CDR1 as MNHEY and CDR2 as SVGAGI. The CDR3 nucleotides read TGTGCCAGCAGTTATGGGCAGGGTCTTAGCTCCTACGAGCAGTACTTC. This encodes CASSYGQGLSSYEQYF.

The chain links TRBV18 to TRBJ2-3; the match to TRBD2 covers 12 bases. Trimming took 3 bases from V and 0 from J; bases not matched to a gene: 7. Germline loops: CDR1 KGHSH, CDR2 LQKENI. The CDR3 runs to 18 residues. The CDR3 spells CASSPLGLAGSSTDTQYF. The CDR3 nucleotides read TGTGCCAGCTCACCCCTCGGACTAGCGGGGTCTAGCACAGATACGCAGTATTTT.